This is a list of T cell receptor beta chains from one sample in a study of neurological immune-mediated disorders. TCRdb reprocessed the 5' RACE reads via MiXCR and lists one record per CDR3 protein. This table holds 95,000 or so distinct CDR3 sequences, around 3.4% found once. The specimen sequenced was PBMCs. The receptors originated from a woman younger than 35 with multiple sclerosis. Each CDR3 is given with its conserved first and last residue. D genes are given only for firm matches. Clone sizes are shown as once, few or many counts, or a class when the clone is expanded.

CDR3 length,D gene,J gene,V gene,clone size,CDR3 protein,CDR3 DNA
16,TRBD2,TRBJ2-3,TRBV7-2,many,CASRRTSGGSTDTQYF,TGTGCCAGCAGGCGGACTAGCGGAGGAAGCACAGATACGCAGTATTTT
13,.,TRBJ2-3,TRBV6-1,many,CASRAYSTDTQYF,TGTGCCAGCAGGGCCTATAGCACAGATACGCAGTATTTT
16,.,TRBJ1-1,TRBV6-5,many,CASTPVWGQVGTEAFF,TGTGCCAGCACCCCTGTATGGGGGCAGGTTGGCACTGAAGCTTTCTTT
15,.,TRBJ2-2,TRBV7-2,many,CASSLGSTANRELFF,TGTGCCAGCAGCTTAGGGTCTACGGCGAACAGGGAGCTGTTTTTT
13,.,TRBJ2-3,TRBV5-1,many,CASSLGFADTQYF,TGCGCCAGCAGCTTGGGGTTCGCAGATACGCAGTATTTT
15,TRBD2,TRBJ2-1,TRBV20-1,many,CSARDTSGGSDEQFF,TGCAGTGCTAGGGACACTAGCGGGGGGAGCGATGAGCAGTTCTTC
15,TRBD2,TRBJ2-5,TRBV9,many,CASSVAAGEGETQYF,TGTGCCAGCAGCGTAGCGGCGGGAGAAGGGGAGACCCAGTACTTC
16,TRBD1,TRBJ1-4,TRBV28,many,CASSSQGASTNEKLFF,TGTGCCAGCAGCTCCCAGGGGGCTAGCACTAATGAAAAACTGTTTTTT
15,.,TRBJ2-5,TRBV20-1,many,CSARDQGGKGETQYF,TGCAGTGCTAGAGATCAGGGGGGTAAGGGGGAGACCCAGTACTTC
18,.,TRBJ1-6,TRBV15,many,CATSRDTGWGSYNSPLHF,TGTGCCACCAGCAGAGATACGGGGTGGGGGTCCTATAATTCACCCCTCCACTTT
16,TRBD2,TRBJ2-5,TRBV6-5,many,CASSSPRSQGTRTQYF,TGTGCCAGCAGTTCCCCCCGCTCACAAGGGACTAGGACCCAGTACTTC
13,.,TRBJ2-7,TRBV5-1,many,CASSQGLAYEQYF,TGCGCCAGCAGCCAGGGACTGGCCTACGAGCAGTACTTC
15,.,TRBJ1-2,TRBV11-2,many,CASSLAGSSLYGYTF,TGTGCCAGCAGCTTAGCGGGCAGTTCCCTCTATGGCTACACCTTC
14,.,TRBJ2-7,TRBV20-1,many,CSARPRDSSYEQYF,TGCAGTGCTAGACCTCGGGACTCCTCCTACGAGCAGTACTTC
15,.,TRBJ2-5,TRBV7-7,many,CASSLEAARQETQYF,TGTGCCAGCAGCTTAGAAGCCGCCAGGCAAGAGACCCAGTACTTC
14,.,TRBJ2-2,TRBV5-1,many,CASRAEAATGELFF,TGCGCCAGCAGAGCAGAAGCGGCCACCGGGGAGCTGTTTTTT
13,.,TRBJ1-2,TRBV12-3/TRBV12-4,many,CASSSGSPYGYTF,TGTGCCAGCAGTTCAGGGTCTCCATATGGCTACACCTTC